This T cell receptor (beta chain) was recovered during a study of T cell responses to AZD1222 COVID-19 vaccine listed by TCRdb under 2021. Background for the entire study: AZD1222 recipients with second doses at about 4 weeks or about 12 weeks were pooled, because spike-specific TCR depth and breadth did not differ between schedules. TCR sequencing was performed for 230 to 250 trial participants, of whom around 210 were given two doses of AZD1222 and 26 were given two doses of MenACWY control vaccine. Trial participants were enrolled into age subgroups of 18-55, 56-69 and 70-plus years, which contained 148, 28 and 57 TCR-sequenced participants, respectively. Study-wide findings and limitations: The vaccine-associated CD4 TCRs covered the entire spike protein, and the dominant responses fell in regions 160-218 and 743-854. Conclusions about previously exposed vaccinees were limited because only six or seven AZD1222 recipients were SARS-CoV-2 seropositive at baseline. After two AZD1222 doses, spike-specific TCR breadth and depth were significantly higher than at day 0 and than in MenACWY recipients. Participants were mostly white British, with more females than males. The authors suggested clonal diversity may have been underestimated. Because no samples from the day 14 peak response were available, repertoires could be characterized only after the peak T cell response. Reportedly, almost half of the unique spike-specific TCRs recognized epitopes lying outside the regions that are mutated in the B.1.351 and B.1.1.7 variants. In the small 56-69-year group, the increase in depth fell short of significance, most likely because of low power.

The CDR3 regions of human TCRbeta chains were analyzed by immunosequencing. The original methods were these. TCRs in the repertoires were compared against a reference library of SARS-CoV-2-specific TCRs that had been generated with the MIRA antigen-specificity platform. Breadth was defined as the fraction of unique TCRs that were SARS-CoV-2-associated. Depth was defined as the fraction of total T cells that were SARS-CoV-2-associated. Each spike-specific TCR was assigned to its reactive spike region and to a CD4 or CD8 class using the MIRA data. Log10-transformed breadth and depth values were compared by one-way ANOVA with Sidak's multiple comparisons tests. The source is immuneACCESS, and TCRdb retained only in-frame sequences with V and J called. Part of the clones is not carried over; for the studies checked, unresolved V genes explain less than half of this, and the remainder is unexplained. V and J calls and clone size are copied from that table; D and trimming were computed from the DNA. For this sample there are 90,000 to 150,000 clones; 88% appear just once. Jointly, the top ten make up over 3% of the sample.

For this clone: Its antigen specificity is not known. Within one base of it there is no much larger clone, and no base qualities were kept. The sample contains more than one DNA sequence encoding this CDR3.

The time point label for this specimen denotes: baseline before first vaccination. The vaccinee samples were drawn from two UK trials, COV001 and COV002, one of which was a single-blind randomized controlled phase 2/3 trial testing AZD1222 (ChAdOx1 nCoV-19) in healthy adults. Trial participant PBMC samples were collected at day 0 and day 28 after the second dose for TCRbeta chain sequencing. V is clipped by 5 bases and J by 0 bases, and the sequence between their germline boundaries is 4 bases long. The germline V gene gives CDR1 as SGHAT and CDR2 as FQNNGV. There are 13 amino acids in the CDR3, from cysteine to phenylalanine inclusive. Only CDR3 DNA remains: 39 bases, in frame from the first base.

This receptor chain uses TRBV11-2 and TRBJ1-4, with the D gene call left open. The sequencing used peripheral blood, collected on day 0 of AZD1222 vaccination. This clonotype was sampled from an adult in good health. The DNA is TGTGCCAGCAGCAGACCAACTAATGAAAAACTGTTTTTT. It translates as CASSRPTNEKLFF.